These 32 T cell receptor beta chains were all obtained from the same sample, sequenced in a study of blood T cell repertoires in COVID-19. TCRdb's copy holds only in-frame clones and misses some; the assay was immunoSEQ multiplex PCR. The sample carries hundreds of thousands of clones, less than 85% recorded once. Sequenced sample: PBMCs or T cells enriched from blood (not recorded which). These receptor sequences come from a woman between 25 and 40 years old who had been exposed to COVID-19.

The chain combines TRBV3-1 (or the pseudogene TRBV3-2) with TRBJ1-5; 7 bases align to TRBD1. Germline V CDR1 and CDR2: LGHDT, YNNKEL (reference sequence). Trimming took 3 bases from V and 5 from J; bases not matched to a gene: 7. The CDR3 spans 15 residues. The CDR3 reads CASSQDRDRDQPQHF. CDR3 DNA sequence: TGTGCCAGCAGCCAGGACCGGGACAGAGATCAGCCCCAGCATTTT.

V usage is TRBV29-1 and J usage is TRBJ2-7; 7 bases agree with TRBD1. The V segment lost 3 bases and the J segment 3 bases; nucleotides outside the gene matches: 8. Germline V gene lookup returns CDR1 SQVTM and CDR2 ANQGSEA. The CDR3 contains 14 residues. The CDR3: CSVEGQIHNYEQYF. DNA for the CDR3: TGCAGCGTTGAGGGACAGATTCATAACTACGAGCAGTACTTC.

This clone was seen a handful of times. The V call is TRBV2, the J call TRBJ1-1; no clear D gene. Germline V lookup: CDR1 SNHLY, CDR2 FYNNEI. Trimming removed 4 bases at V and 1 base at J, with 7 bases between. The CDR3 length is 13 residues. CDR3 in DNA: TGTGCCAGCAGTGGACTTAGGAACACTGAAGCTTTCTTT. Amino acids: CASSGLRNTEAFF.

This clone was seen only a few times. The chain couples TRBV7-9 to TRBJ2-1; D might be TRBD2 (6 bases). This CDR3 contains 13 residues. Germline CDR1 is SEHNR and CDR2 is FQNEAQ (reference sequence). V shed 11 bases and J shed 7 bases, with 18 bases lying between them. In DNA form, the CDR3 reads TGTGCCGGGAGGCCCGGAGACAGAAATGAGCAGTTCTTC. Translation gives CAGRPGDRNEQFF.

This chain uses TRBV19 with TRBJ2-1, with 9 bases matching TRBD2. After removal of 8 bases from V and 5 bases from J, the junction contained 10 bases not matched to a gene. The germline V gene encodes CDR1 LNHDA and CDR2 SQIVND (reference sequence). The CDR3 covers 15 residues. CDR3 residues: CASAGLAGLNNEQFF. The CDR3 DNA sequence: TGTGCCAGTGCGGGGCTAGCGGGGCTAAACAATGAGCAGTTCTTC.

This clone was found once. The chain links TRBV6-5 to TRBJ1-3; TRBD1 agrees at 7 bases. Germline V CDR1 and CDR2: MNHEY, SVGAGI. CDR3 length: 14 residues. V trimming: 6 bases; J trimming: 2 bases; junction bases outside the gene matches: 4. CDR3 sequence: CASRTDRAGNTIYF. The CDR3 DNA reads TGTGCCAGCAGAACCGACAGGGCTGGAAACACCATATATTTT.

This chain connects TRBV27 to TRBJ1-5; D is uncertain. Trimming left V 2 bases short and J 0 bases short, with 11 bases between. This CDR3 is built from 16 residues. Germline CDR1 reads MNHEY; CDR2 reads SMNVEV (reference sequence). This CDR3 is CASSLNTRYSNQPQHF. The CDR3, as DNA: TGTGCCAGCAGTTTAAACACCCGATATAGCAATCAGCCCCAGCATTTT.

The chain couples TRBV28 to TRBJ1-4; D gene uncertain. Looked up from germline, CDR1 is MDHEN and CDR2 is SYDVKM. Trimming stripped 2 bases from V and 6 bases from J, with 10 bases between. The CDR3 sequence is 14 residues long. CDR3 sequence reads: CASSLMGGDEKLFF. The CDR3 DNA reads as TGTGCCAGCAGTTTAATGGGCGGGGATGAAAAACTGTTTTTT.

As DNA, the CDR3 is TGCGCCAGCAGCCAACAGACAGGCCCGAACACCGGGGAGCTGTTTTTT. Protein: CASSQQTGPNTGELFF. V is TRBV4-1 and J is TRBJ2-2; D may be TRBD1 (6 bases). The CDR3 runs to 16 residues. The V gene's germline CDR1 is MGHRA and CDR2 YSYEKL. Trimming took off 2 bases at V and 0 bases at J, with 10 bases between the two ends.

The gene calls are TRBV4-1 and TRBJ2-7; TRBD1 aligns across 7 bases. V gave up 4 bases and J gave up 5 bases; unmatched junction bases: 11. The CDR3 has 15 residues. Germline values: CDR1 MGHRA, CDR2 YSYEKL. The CDR3: CASSRQAGTVNEQYF. CDR3 nucleotide sequence: TGCGCCAGCAGCCGCCAGGCCGGGACAGTTAACGAGCAGTACTTC.

The V gene is TRBV28, the J gene TRBJ1-1; 12 positions match TRBD1. The ends lost 5 bases at V and 11 bases at J; junction bases unmatched: 12. The germline gives CDR1 MDHEN, CDR2 SYDVKM. This CDR3 is 15 amino acids long. The CDR3 loop reads CASSPGTGGGFGAFF. CDR3 bases: TGTGCCAGCAGTCCCGGGACAGGGGGCGGTTTCGGTGCTTTCTTT.

The chain uses TRBV13 and TRBJ1-4, with D possibly TRBD1 on 6 matching bases. The germline V and J ends were trimmed by 2 bases and 4 bases, with 8 bases remaining between them. This CDR3 spans 14 amino acids. Germline values: CDR1 PRHDT, CDR2 FYEKMQ (reference sequence). The CDR3 sequence is CASSLRTDNEKLFF. CDR3 nucleotides: TGTGCCAGCAGCTTAAGGACAGATAATGAAAAACTGTTTTTT.

The CDR3 loop reads CASGLYRGEAFF. The CDR3 nucleotides read TGTGCCAGCGGATTGTACAGGGGTGAAGCTTTCTTT. This chain uses TRBV7-3 with TRBJ1-1; 7 nucleotides match TRBD1. The V gene end was trimmed by 8 bases and the J gene end by 7 bases; junction bases not matched to a gene: 7. Germline loops: CDR1 SGHTA, CDR2 FQGTGA. CDR3 length equals 12 residues.

The gene calls are TRBV5-1 and TRBJ2-5; 9 positions match TRBD2. The CDR3 covers 15 residues. The germline gives CDR1 SGHRS, CDR2 YFSETQ. After removal of 0 bases from V and 4 bases from J, the junction contained 4 bases not matched to a gene. CDR3 in DNA: TGCGCCAGCAGCTTGGCTTTTAGCGGGGGAGAGACCCAGTACTTC. It is translated as CASSLAFSGGETQYF.

V gene TRBV5-1 combines with J gene TRBJ2-4, with a tentative D call TRBD1 (5 bases). The CDR3 is 13 residues long. Trimming took 4 bases from V and 12 from J, leaving 17 bases between them. Per germline, CDR1 SGHRS and CDR2 YFSETQ. The CDR3 DNA reads TGCGCCAGCAGCGCAGCTTTACAGGACCGTCAGTACTTC. This codes for CASSAALQDRQYF.

The gene calls are TRBV30 and TRBJ1-1; D gene ambiguous. The V end was cut by 4 bases, the J end by 3 bases, with 9 bases between. Germline-derived CDR1 and CDR2 are GTSNPN and SVGIG (reference sequence). CDR3 length: 12 amino acids. This CDR3 is CAWTLGDTEAFF. DNA for the CDR3: TGTGCCTGGACCCTAGGAGACACTGAAGCTTTCTTT.

Details on this clone: Additional DNA sequences in this sample encode the identical CDR3. This chain joins TRBV6-2 or TRBV6-3 and TRBJ1-5; unclear D gene. Trimming stripped 0 bases from V and 5 bases from J, with 5 bases between. Germline V gives CDR1 MNHEY, CDR2 SVGEGT. The CDR3 has 13 amino acids. CDR3 region: CASSYSADQPQHF. CDR3 nucleotide sequence: TGTGCCAGCAGTTACTCGGCCGATCAGCCCCAGCATTTT.

V gene TRBV2 combines with J gene TRBJ2-2, with no clear D. V lost 1 base and J lost 5, with 8 bases in between. This CDR3 has 14 amino acids. The germline CDR1 and CDR2 sequences are SNHLY and FYNNEI. The DNA of the CDR3 is TGTGCCAGCAGTGAAGTCCGCGGAACCGGGGAGCTGTTTTTT. Its translation is CASSEVRGTGELFF. Using reference TRBV2 and TRBJ2-2 for the parts outside the CDR3, the full variable domain is EPEVTQTPSHQVTQMGQEVILRCVPISNHLYFYWYRQILGQKVEFLVSFYNNEISEKSEIFDDQFSVERPDGSNFTLKIRSTKLEDSAMYFCASSEVRGTGELFFGEGSRLTVL.

The chain has TRBV28 and TRBJ1-6; 7 bases match TRBD1. CDR1 and CDR2 from the germline V gene are MDHEN and SYDVKM. The CDR3 totals 15 residues. With V trimmed by 9 bases and J by 7 bases, 12 bases remained unmatched. The CDR3 region is CASVWDSGLNSPLHF. The DNA for the CDR3 is TGTGCCAGTGTTTGGGACAGTGGGCTAAATTCACCCCTCCACTTT.

V usage is TRBV4-1 and J usage is TRBJ1-1, with D possibly being TRBD1 (6 bases). CDR1 MGHRA and CDR2 YSYEKL come from the germline V gene. The CDR3 extends over 16 amino acids. Trimming shortened V by 0 bases and J by 4 bases, and 15 bases separated the two germline ends. The CDR3 region is CASSQEQGILSTEAFF. CDR3 DNA sequence: TGCGCCAGCAGCCAAGAACAGGGCATTTTAAGCACTGAAGCTTTCTTT.

This chain connects TRBV6-5 to TRBJ2-1, with 9 bases lining up with TRBD1. V dropped 7 bases and J dropped 9; count of bases not matched to a gene: 7. CDR3 length: 13 amino acids. Germline CDR1 MNHEY, CDR2 SVGAGI. The CDR3 DNA follows: TGTGCCAGCAACAGGGACAGGGTCGGTGAGCAGTTCTTC. Its protein product is CASNRDRVGEQFF.

This chain links TRBV11-2 with TRBJ2-7; maybe TRBD2 (5 bases). Germline V gene lookup returns CDR1 SGHAT and CDR2 FQNNGV. V lost 5 bases and J 5 bases, leaving 19 bases between the germline ends. The CDR3 totals 15 residues. The CDR3 nucleotides are TGTGCCAGCAGCATACCTGGCAGCGGCGCGAACGAGCAGTACTTC. Its translation is CASSIPGSGANEQYF.

This chain links TRBV28 with TRBJ2-5; D gene ambiguous. This CDR3 has 13 residues. V was clipped by 3 bases and J by 5 bases, with 10 bases between them. CDR1 is MDHEN, CDR2 SYDVKM, per germline. The CDR3 DNA is TGTGCCAGCAGTTTTTACATCGGGGAGACCCAGTACTTC. It is translated as CASSFYIGETQYF.

This chain uses TRBV5-1 with TRBJ2-2, with 7 bases lining up with TRBD1. The CDR3 has 13 residues. Germline CDR1 SGHRS, CDR2 YFSETQ. V lost 5 bases and J lost 6; bases outside the gene matches: 4. The CDR3 protein is CASRDTGAGELFF. CDR3 DNA: TGCGCCAGCAGAGATACAGGGGCCGGGGAGCTGTTTTTT.

The chain uses TRBV7-2 and TRBJ1-2; D uncertain. Germline loops: CDR1 SGHTA, CDR2 FQGNSA. V shed 0 bases and J shed 2 bases, with 10 bases lying between them. This CDR3 is 15 amino acids long. CDR3 region: CASSLAGSVNYGYTF. The CDR3 nucleotides are TGTGCCAGCAGCTTAGCCGGGTCAGTAAACTATGGCTACACCTTC.

In this sample, this clone turned up a few times. The J gene is TRBJ1-4, the V gene TRBV5-1; 10 bases are a match to TRBD1. Germline trimming cut 4 bases from V and 7 bases from J; bases unmatched to any gene: 4. The germline V gene encodes CDR1 SGHRS and CDR2 YFSETQ. CDR3 length: 14 amino acids. CDR3 in amino acids: CASSKDRGTEKLFF. In DNA form, the CDR3 reads TGCGCCAGCAGCAAGGACAGGGGGACTGAAAAACTGTTTTTT.

This clone was seen more than once but under ten times. The chain carries TRBV27 and TRBJ2-3; TRBD2 aligns across 13 bases. The CDR3 is 17 amino acids. Germline V gives CDR1 MNHEY, CDR2 SMNVEV (reference sequence). J was trimmed by 3 bases and V by 8 bases; bases with no gene match: 11. The CDR3 loop is CASRYRRTSGGTDTQYF. The CDR3 DNA is TGTGCCAGCCGTTATCGGAGGACTAGCGGGGGAACAGATACGCAGTATTTT.

The gene calls are TRBV19 and TRBJ1-1; D call uncertain. The CDR3 has 14 amino acids. V lost 3 bases and J 0 bases, leaving 8 bases between the germline ends. Germline V lookup: CDR1 LNHDA, CDR2 SQIVND (reference sequence). The CDR3 region is CASSMGRLNTEAFF. CDR3 nucleotide sequence: TGTGCCAGTAGTATGGGCAGGCTGAACACTGAAGCTTTCTTT.

This rearrangement joins TRBV19 to TRBJ1-4; 9 bases line up with TRBD1. CDR3 length: 14 residues. V lost 5 bases to trimming and J lost 8 bases; unmatched junction nucleotides: 6. CDR1 is LNHDA and CDR2 is SQIVND in the germline V gene (reference sequence). CDR3 bases: TGTGCCAGTAGTCCCTGGACAGGGGTGGAAAAACTGTTTTTT. This sequence encodes CASSPWTGVEKLFF.

J is TRBJ2-7 and V is TRBV18; D gene ambiguous. Germline V gene lookup returns CDR1 KGHSH and CDR2 LQKENI. The length of the CDR3 is 13 residues. V lost 3 bases and J lost 6, with 12 bases in between. In nucleotides, the CDR3 is TGTGCCAGCTCACCCAATCAGGAAAGCGAGCAGTACTTC. Protein sequence: CASSPNQESEQYF. The full variable domain, with the rest looked up from reference TRBV18 and TRBJ2-7, is NAGVMQNPRHLVRRRGQEARLRCSPMKGHSHVYWYRQLPEEGLKFMVYLQKENIIDESGMPKERFSAEFPKEGPSILRIQQVVRGDSAAYFCASSPNQESEQYFGPGTRLTVT.

J is TRBJ2-2 and V is TRBV27, with 9 positions matching TRBD2. This CDR3 is 18 amino acids long. The ends lost 5 bases at V and 0 bases at J; junction bases unmatched: 10. The germline CDR1 and CDR2 sequences are MNHEY and SMNVEV (reference sequence). The DNA of the CDR3 is TGTGCCAGCAGTCCTCCGGGGGGCGGGAGGGCGAACACCGGGGAGCTGTTTTTT. It is translated as CASSPPGGGRANTGELFF.

This clone has a single count. The chain has TRBV12-3 or TRBV12-4 and TRBJ1-1; D unclear. The CDR3 consists of 10 residues. V shed 6 bases and J shed 11 bases, with 10 bases lying between them. CDR3 bases: TGTGCCAGCAGCCTTGCGGGGGCTTTCTTT. Its translation is CASSLAGAFF.